This TCR beta chain derives from a study of T-cell memory formation after mild COVID-19. For the study at large: TCR clusters were mostly donor specific. Overall study findings and caveats: Mostly located in CM and EM were contracting CD4+ clones, with contracting CD8+ clones located in EMRA. Cross-reactive memory seemingly joined, as some responding clones were found in pre-infection memory.

This clonotype was detected only once. Its specificity is unknown. From 5'RACE with constant-segment primers came TCR alpha and TCR beta cDNA libraries that carried sample barcodes and UMIs. TCRdb used MiXCR to reprocess the 5' RACE reads, holding one entry per CDR3 protein. The table includes nearly 250,000 distinct CDR3 sequences, over 15% detected once. Sequenced input: PBMCs or a T cell subset sorted from them (not recorded which). This TCR was recovered from an adult woman who had mild COVID-19 (a few samples of this study predate the infection). Cell type and time point are not known.

The CDR3 nucleotides are TGCAGTGCTAGAGATAGCGGGGGTCGGAACACCGGGGAGCTGTTTTTT. This sequence encodes CSARDSGGRNTGELFF. The chain couples TRBV20-1 to TRBJ2-2; 9 nucleotides line up with TRBD2. Germline V gene sequence: CDR1 DFQATT, CDR2 SNEGSKA (reference sequence). The CDR3 runs 16 residues. J was trimmed by 1 base and V by 0 bases; bases with no gene match: 3.